The present T cell receptor (beta chain) was sequenced within a study of long-term antiretroviral therapy in people with HIV. Study-level points and caveats: Before ART, certain clones expanded, and these dominated the repertoire at all time points. Comparison with controls showed narrower CDR3 length ranges in HIV repertoires.

In the case of this clone: The antigen remains unidentified.

Post-ART PBMC samples numbered at least two per donor, and pre-ART ones at least one. Trimming cost V 5 bases and J 10 bases, with 22 bases left between them. This CDR3 spans 16 amino acids. CDR1 is SGHNT and CDR2 is YYREEE in the germline V gene (reference sequence). Run at survey level, the immunoSEQ assay was version v3.0. Clones were read by immunoSEQ multiplex PCR, and TCRdb kept only the in-frame ones, dropping some. This repertoire shows approximately 12,000 clones, 85% to 90% found once; its top ten account for 15% to 25%. The TCR was taken from a woman aged 40-49 years with HIV. Sequenced here: unsorted PBMCs, sampled 0.2 years before starting antiretroviral therapy. The chain carries TRBV5-4 and TRBJ1-6, with TRBD1 as a possible D gene (5 bases). Here the CDR3 reads CASSNGPLSGASPLHF. The CDR3 nucleotides read TGTGCCAGCAGTAACGGGCCTTTAAGTGGGGCCTCACCCCTCCACTTT.